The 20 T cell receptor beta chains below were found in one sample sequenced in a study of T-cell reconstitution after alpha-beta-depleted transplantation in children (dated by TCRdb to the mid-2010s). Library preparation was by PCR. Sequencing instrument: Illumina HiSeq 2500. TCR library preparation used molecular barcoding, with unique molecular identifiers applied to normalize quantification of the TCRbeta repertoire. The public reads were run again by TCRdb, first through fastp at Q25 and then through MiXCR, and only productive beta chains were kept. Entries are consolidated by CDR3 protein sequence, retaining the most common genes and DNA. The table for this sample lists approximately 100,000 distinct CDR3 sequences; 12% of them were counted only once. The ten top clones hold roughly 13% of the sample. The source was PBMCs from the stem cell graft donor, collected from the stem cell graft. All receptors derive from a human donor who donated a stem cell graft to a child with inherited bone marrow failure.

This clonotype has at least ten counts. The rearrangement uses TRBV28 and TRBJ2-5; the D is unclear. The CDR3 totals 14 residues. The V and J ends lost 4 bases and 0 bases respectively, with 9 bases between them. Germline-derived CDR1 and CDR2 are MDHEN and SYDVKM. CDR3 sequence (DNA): TGTGCCAGCAGTTCCCCGACAAACCAAGAGACCCAGTACTTC. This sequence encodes CASSSPTNQETQYF.

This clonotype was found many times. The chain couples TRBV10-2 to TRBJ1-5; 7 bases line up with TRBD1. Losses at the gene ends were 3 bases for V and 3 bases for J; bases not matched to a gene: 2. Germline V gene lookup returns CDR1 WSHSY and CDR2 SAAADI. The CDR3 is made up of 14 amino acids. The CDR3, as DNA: TGCGCCAGCAGTGACACAGGGGCCAATCAGCCCCAGCATTTT. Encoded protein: CASSDTGANQPQHF.

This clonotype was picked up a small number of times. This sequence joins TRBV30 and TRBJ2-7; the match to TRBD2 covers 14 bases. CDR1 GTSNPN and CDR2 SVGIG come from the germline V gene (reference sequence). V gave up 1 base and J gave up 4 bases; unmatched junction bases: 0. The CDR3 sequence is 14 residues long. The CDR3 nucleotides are TGTGCCTGGAGTGGACTAGCGGGAGGGTACGAGCAGTACTTC. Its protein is CAWSGLAGGYEQYF.

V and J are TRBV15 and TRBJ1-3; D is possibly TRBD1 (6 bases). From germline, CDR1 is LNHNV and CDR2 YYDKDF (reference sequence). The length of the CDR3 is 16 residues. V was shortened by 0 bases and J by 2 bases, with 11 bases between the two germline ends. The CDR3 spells CATSRDRQETGNTIYF. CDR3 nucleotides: TGTGCCACCAGCAGAGATCGACAGGAGACTGGAAACACCATATATTTT.

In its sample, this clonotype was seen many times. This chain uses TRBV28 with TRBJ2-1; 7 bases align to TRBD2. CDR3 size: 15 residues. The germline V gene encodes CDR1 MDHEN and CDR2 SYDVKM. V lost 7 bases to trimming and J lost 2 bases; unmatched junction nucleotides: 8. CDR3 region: CASTSGGAPYNEQFF. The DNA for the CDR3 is TGTGCCAGCACCTCGGGGGGAGCTCCCTACAATGAGCAGTTCTTC.

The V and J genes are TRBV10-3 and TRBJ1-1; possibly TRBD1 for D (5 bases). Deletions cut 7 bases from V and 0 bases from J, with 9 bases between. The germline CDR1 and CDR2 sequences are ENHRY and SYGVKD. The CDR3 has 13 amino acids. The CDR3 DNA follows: TGTGCCATCAAGTGGGACTTGAACACTGAAGCTTTCTTT. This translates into CAIKWDLNTEAFF.

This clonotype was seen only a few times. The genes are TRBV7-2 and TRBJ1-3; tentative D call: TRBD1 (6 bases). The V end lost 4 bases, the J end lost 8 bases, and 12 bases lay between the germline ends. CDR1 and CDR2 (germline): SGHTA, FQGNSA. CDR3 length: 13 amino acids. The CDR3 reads CASSSFGGHTIYF. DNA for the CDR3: TGTGCCAGCAGCTCGTTCGGGGGGCACACCATATATTTT.

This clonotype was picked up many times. DNA of the CDR3: TGTGCCAGCAGCACAGGGGGCTGGAACACTGAAGCTTTCTTT. Its translation: CASSTGGWNTEAFF. The V and J genes are TRBV9 and TRBJ1-1; 9 nucleotides match TRBD1. The CDR3 length is 14 residues. In germline, CDR1 is SGDLS, CDR2 YYNGEE. The V gene end was trimmed by 4 bases and the J gene end by 1 base; junction bases not matched to a gene: 2.

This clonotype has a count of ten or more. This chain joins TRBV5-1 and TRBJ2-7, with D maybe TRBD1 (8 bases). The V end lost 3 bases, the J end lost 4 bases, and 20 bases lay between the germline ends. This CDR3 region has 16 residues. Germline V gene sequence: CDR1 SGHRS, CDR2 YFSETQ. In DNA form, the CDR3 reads TGCGCCAGCAGCTCAGGACAGGGACTACTTAGGTACGAGCAGTACTTC. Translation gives CASSSGQGLLRYEQYF.

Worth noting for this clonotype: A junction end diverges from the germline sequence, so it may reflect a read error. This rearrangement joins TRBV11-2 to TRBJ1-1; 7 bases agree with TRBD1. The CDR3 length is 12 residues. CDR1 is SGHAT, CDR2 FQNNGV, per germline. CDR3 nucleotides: TGTGCCAGCAGCCTAGACAGGGACGGAGCTTTCTTT. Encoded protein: CASSLDRDGAFF.

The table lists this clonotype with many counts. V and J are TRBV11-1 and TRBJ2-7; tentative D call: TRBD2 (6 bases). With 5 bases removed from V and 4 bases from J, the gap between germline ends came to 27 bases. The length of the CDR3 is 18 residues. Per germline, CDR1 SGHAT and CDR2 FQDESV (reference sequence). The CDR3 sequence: CASSPTDPGLAGLYEQYF. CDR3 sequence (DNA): TGTGCCAGCAGCCCAACCGACCCGGGACTCGCGGGGTTATACGAGCAGTACTTC.

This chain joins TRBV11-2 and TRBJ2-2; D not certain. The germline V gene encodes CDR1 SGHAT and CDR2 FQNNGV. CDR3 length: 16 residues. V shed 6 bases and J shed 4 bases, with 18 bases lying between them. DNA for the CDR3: TGTGCCAGCAGTAATACAATGGCGGTGGGCACCGGGGAGCTGTTTTTT. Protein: CASSNTMAVGTGELFF.

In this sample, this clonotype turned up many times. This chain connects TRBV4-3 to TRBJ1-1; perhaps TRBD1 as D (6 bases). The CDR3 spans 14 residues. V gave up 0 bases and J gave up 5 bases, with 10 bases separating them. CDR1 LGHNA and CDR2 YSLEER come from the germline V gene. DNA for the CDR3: TGCGCCAGCAGCCAAGACCCGGGGGCGACTGAAGCTTTCTTT. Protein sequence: CASSQDPGATEAFF.

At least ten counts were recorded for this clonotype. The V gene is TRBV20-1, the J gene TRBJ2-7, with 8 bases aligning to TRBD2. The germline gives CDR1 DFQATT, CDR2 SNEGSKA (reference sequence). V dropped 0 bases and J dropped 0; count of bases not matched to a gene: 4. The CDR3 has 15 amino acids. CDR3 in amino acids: CSARDSGGSSYEQYF. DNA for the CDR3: TGCAGTGCTAGAGATTCGGGGGGGAGCTCCTACGAGCAGTACTTC.

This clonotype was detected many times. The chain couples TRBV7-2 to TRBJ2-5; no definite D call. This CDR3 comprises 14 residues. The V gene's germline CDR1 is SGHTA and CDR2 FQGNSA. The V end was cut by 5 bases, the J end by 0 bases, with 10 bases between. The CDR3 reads CASSPGRNQETQYF. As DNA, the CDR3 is TGTGCCAGCAGCCCTGGACGGAACCAAGAGACCCAGTACTTC. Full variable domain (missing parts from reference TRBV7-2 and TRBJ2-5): GAGVSQSPSNKVTEKGKDVELRCDPISGHTALYWYRQSLGQGLEFLIYFQGNSAPDKSGLPSDRFSAERTGGSVSTLTIQRTQQEDSAVYLCASSPGRNQETQYFGPGTRLLVL.

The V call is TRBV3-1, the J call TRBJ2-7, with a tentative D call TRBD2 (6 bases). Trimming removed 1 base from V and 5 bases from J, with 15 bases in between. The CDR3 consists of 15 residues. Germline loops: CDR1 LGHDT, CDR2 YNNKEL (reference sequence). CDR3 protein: CASSQVWGRPDEQYF. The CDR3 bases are TGTGCCAGCAGCCAAGTCTGGGGGAGGCCCGACGAGCAGTACTTC.

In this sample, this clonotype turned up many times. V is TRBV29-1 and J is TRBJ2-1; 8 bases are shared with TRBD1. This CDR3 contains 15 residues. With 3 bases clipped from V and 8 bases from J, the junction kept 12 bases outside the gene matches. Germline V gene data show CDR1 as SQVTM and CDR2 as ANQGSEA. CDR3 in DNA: TGCAGCGTTGACCGAAGGAACAGGGGGAGCTATGAGCAGTTCTTC. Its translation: CSVDRRNRGSYEQFF.

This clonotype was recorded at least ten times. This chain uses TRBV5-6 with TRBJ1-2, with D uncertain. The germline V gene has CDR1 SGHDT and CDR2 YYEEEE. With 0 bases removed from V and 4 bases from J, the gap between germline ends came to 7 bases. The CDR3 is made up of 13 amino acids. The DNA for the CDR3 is TGTGCCAGCAGCTTGGCTAGGGCCTATGGCTACACCTTC. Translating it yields CASSLARAYGYTF.

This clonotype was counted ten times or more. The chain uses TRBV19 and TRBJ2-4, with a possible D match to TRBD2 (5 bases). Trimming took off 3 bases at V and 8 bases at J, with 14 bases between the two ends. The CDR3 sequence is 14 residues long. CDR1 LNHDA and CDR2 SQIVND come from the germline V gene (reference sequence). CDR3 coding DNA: TGTGCCAGTAGTATGCCTAGCCGGTATGACATTCAGTACTTC. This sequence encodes CASSMPSRYDIQYF.

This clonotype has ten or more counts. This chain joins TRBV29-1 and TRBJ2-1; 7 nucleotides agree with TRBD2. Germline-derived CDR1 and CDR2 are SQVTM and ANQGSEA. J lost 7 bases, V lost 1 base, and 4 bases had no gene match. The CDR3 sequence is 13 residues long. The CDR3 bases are TGCAGCGTTGAAGGTTTGCGGGAGAATGAGCAGTTCTTC. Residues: CSVEGLRENEQFF.